This T cell receptor beta chain was observed in a study of cytomegalovirus exposure and HLA in healthy donors. The PCR employed 60 Vbeta primers together with 13 Jbeta primers. The protocol was immunoSEQ multiplex PCR, while the TCRdb copy is restricted to in-frame clones and leaves out a portion. The sample contains around 130,000 clones, 75% to 90% of which appear only once. The study, taken as a whole, reports: Using a false discovery rate of 0.05, a later analysis showed that fewer than 20,000 TCR beta sequences were associated with HLA alleles. A later analysis, which compared TCR beta chains of equal frequency, found the HLA-associated ones more clonally expanded. The classifier reportedly diagnosed cytomegalovirus status with high sensitivity and specificity.

The CDR3 contains 16 residues. The V end lost 3 bases, the J end lost 4 bases, and 16 bases lay between the germline ends. Germline V lookup: CDR1 KGHSH, CDR2 LQKENI. Of note for this clone: Its cognate antigen is unknown.

V usage is TRBV18 and J usage is TRBJ1-3, with D perhaps matching TRBD1 (5 bases). This TCR was recovered from a woman under 40 in good health and CMV-seropositive. Sequenced: PBMCs. The CDR3 reads CASSPGLLTGGNTIYF. CDR3 nucleotides: TGTGCCAGCTCACCGGGCCTACTCACAGGAGGAAACACCATATATTTT.